Sequencing of this TCR beta chain was carried out in a study of post-analysis software for immune sequencing data. Study as a whole: Relapsing-remitting, secondary progressive and progressive-relapsing multiple sclerosis were all included among the disease courses.

Comment on this clonotype: Its specificity is not known.

The CDR3 length is 17 residues. Losses at the gene ends were 6 bases for V and 2 bases for J; bases not matched to a gene: 9. Germline V lookup: CDR1 MDHEN, CDR2 SYDVKM. General study findings and limits: Controls showed significantly higher normalized Chao1 diversity than did multiple sclerosis patients. In patients, five or six TRBV segments were more frequent than in controls, with TRBV5-6, TRBV5-1 and TRBV20-1 among them. Samples prepared in the same batch strongly co-clustered by F measure.

Carried by the TCR beta cDNA libraries were unique molecular identifiers. A population of roughly 0.9 to 11 million T cells gave rise to about half a million cDNA molecules. Via MiXCR, TCRdb re-called the PCR reads, giving one row per CDR3 protein. The sample lists 800,000 to 950,000 distinct CDR3 sequences, roughly half occurring once. This clonotype was sampled from a girl aged 10 to 17 with multiple sclerosis. Input material: blood. The V and J genes are TRBV28 and TRBJ2-3, with TRBD2 identical over 12 bases. DNA for the CDR3: TGTGCCAGCAGCTTACACCGGACTAGCGGGGACACAGATACGCAGTATTTT. Translating gives CASSLHRTSGDTDTQYF.